A selection of T cell receptor beta chains follows, all from one sample in a study of blood T cell repertoires in COVID-19. Assay: immunoSEQ multiplex PCR; the TCRdb copy retains only in-frame clones and omits some. The sample yields under 300,000 clones, around 85% seen once. Sequencing input: peripheral blood. These receptors were collected from a woman in her 70s with acute or convalescent COVID-19. The CDR3 runs from the conserved cysteine through the conserved F or W. Fields, in order: J gene, V gene, D gene, clone size, CDR3 DNA, CDR3 protein. D genes are given only for firm matches. Expanded clones get a size class; other rows say once, few or many, or leave the size out.

TRBJ1-5	TRBV7-2	NA	NA	TGTGCCAGCAGCGGGTACAGGGATAGCAATCAGCCCCAGCATTTT	CASSGYRDSNQPQHF
TRBJ2-3	TRBV2	NA	NA	TGTGCCAGCGCCGGACACACAGATACGCAGTATTTT	CASAGHTDTQYF
TRBJ1-2	TRBV20-1	NA	NA	TGCAGTGCTAGTGGGGGGGTCACCTATGGCTACACCTTC	CSASGGVTYGYTF
TRBJ2-7	TRBV9	TRBD2	NA	TGTGCCAGCAGTCCATCGGGACTAGACTTCTACGAGCAGTACTTC	CASSPSGLDFYEQYF
TRBJ2-2	TRBV5-4	NA	NA	TGTGCCAGCAGCTTGGAACACGGGAGCTACACCGGGGAGCTGTTTTTT	CASSLEHGSYTGELFF
TRBJ2-7	TRBV10-3	TRBD1	NA	TGTGCCATCAGTGCTGGGACAGCCGGGGAAGGAAGCTCCTACGAGCAGTACTTC	CAISAGTAGEGSSYEQYF
TRBJ1-1	TRBV10-3	NA	NA	TGTGCCATCTCCGGAGGGATGAACACTGAAGCTTTCTTT	CAISGGMNTEAFF
TRBJ2-1	TRBV3-1/TRBV3-2	NA	NA	TGTGCCAGCAGCCCCGGACTGTTTGGGTCCAATGAGCAGTTCTTC	CASSPGLFGSNEQFF
TRBJ1-6	TRBV2	NA	few	TGTGCCAGCCGGGACAACAATTCACCCCTCCACTTT	CASRDNNSPLHF
TRBJ2-5	TRBV14	NA	NA	TGTGCCAGCAGCCGCGGGCTAGGGAGGCAAGAGACCCAGTACTTC	CASSRGLGRQETQYF
TRBJ1-3	TRBV5-6	NA	NA	TGTGCCAGCAGCTCCACAGGGCAGAGAGGGGGAAACACCATATATTTT	CASSSTGQRGGNTIYF
TRBJ1-1	TRBV11-2	NA	NA	TGTGCCAGCAGCCCAGAGACAACAGGGAGGGCCACTGAAGCTTTCTTT	CASSPETTGRATEAFF
TRBJ1-2	TRBV13	NA	NA	TGTGCCAGCAGCTTAGGCCGGGGGACGGAAGGCTACACCTTC	CASSLGRGTEGYTF
TRBJ1-5	TRBV2	NA	NA	TGTGCCAGCGCAGACAGTCTTAGCAATCAGCCCCAGCATTTT	CASADSLSNQPQHF
TRBJ1-5	TRBV24-1	NA	NA	TGTGCCACCAGTGATAGTGGGGCACAGGGTGCCCAGCCCCAGCATTTT	CATSDSGAQGAQPQHF
TRBJ2-2	TRBV27	NA	NA	TGTGCCAGCAGTTTCAGGGCGTCCGGGGAGCTGTTTTTT	CASSFRASGELFF
TRBJ1-1	TRBV6-4	NA	NA	TGTGCCAGCAGCCTCTCGGGCGGAGGCACTGAAGCTTTCTTT	CASSLSGGGTEAFF
TRBJ2-3	TRBV3-1/TRBV3-2	NA	NA	TGTGCCAGCAGCTTCCGACTACAGAGGAGGAGCACAGATACGCAGTATTTT	CASSFRLQRRSTDTQYF
TRBJ2-2	TRBV5-4	NA	NA	TGTGCCAGCAGCCCACAGGGTAGGAGCACCGGGGAGCTGTTTTTT	CASSPQGRSTGELFF
TRBJ1-4	TRBV2	NA	NA	TGTGCCAGCAGTGACCCGACCGGCGGACTTAATGAAAAACTGTTTTTT	CASSDPTGGLNEKLFF
TRBJ1-6	TRBV12-3/TRBV12-4	TRBD1	NA	TGTGCCAGCACCCCCGGACAGGAATCACCCCTCCACTTT	CASTPGQESPLHF
TRBJ2-1	TRBV7-9	NA	NA	TGTGCCAGCAGCTTAACCAGGGGTCTATACAATGAGCAGTTCTTC	CASSLTRGLYNEQFF
TRBJ1-5	TRBV5-1	NA	few	TGCGCCAGCAGCCCGGGGCCGGGGCCGGGAGGGCAGCCCCAGCATTTT	CASSPGPGPGGQPQHF
TRBJ2-7	TRBV7-2	NA	few	TGTGCCAGCAGCTTATCTCCTTCAGGGGTTTACGAGCAGTACTTC	CASSLSPSGVYEQYF
TRBJ2-2	TRBV7-9	NA	once	TGTGCCAGCAGCGCCCCAATACAGGGGGGGACCGGGGAGCTGTTTTTT	CASSAPIQGGTGELFF
TRBJ2-3	TRBV2	NA	NA	TGTGCCCTCAGGGGGGCAGTGATCACAGATACGCAGTATTTT	CALRGAVITDTQYF
TRBJ2-2	TRBV20-1	NA	NA	TGCAGTGCTAGTGGCAGGGCAACCGGGGAGCTGTTTTTT	CSASGRATGELFF
TRBJ1-4	TRBV7-9	NA	NA	TGTGCCAGCTCCCTAGATGTCCGTGAAAAACTGTTTTTT	CASSLDVREKLFF
TRBJ1-1	TRBV7-2	NA	NA	TGTGCCAGCAGCTTAGGCCAGGCGAACACTGAAGCTTTCTTT	CASSLGQANTEAFF
TRBJ1-6	TRBV9	NA	NA	TGTGCCAGCAGCTCCCGCCCCGCGGCTGACTCACCCCTCCACTTT	CASSSRPAADSPLHF
TRBJ2-2	TRBV11-1	TRBD2	NA	TGTGCCAGCAGCCGACTAGCGGGGGGGGTCACCGGGGAGCTGTTTTTT	CASSRLAGGVTGELFF
TRBJ1-4	TRBV28	TRBD1	NA	TGTGCCAGCAGGGGAGGACAGGGGGTTGAAAAACTGTTTTTT	CASRGGQGVEKLFF
TRBJ1-2	TRBV7-9	NA	NA	TGTGCCAGCATGAGAGCAGAGGGGGAATATGGCTACACCTTC	CASMRAEGEYGYTF
TRBJ2-7	TRBV18	NA	NA	TGTGCCAGCTCACCCACCGGGGCAGGGGTCGAGCAGTACTTC	CASSPTGAGVEQYF
TRBJ1-2	TRBV7-6	TRBD1	NA	TGTGCCAGCAGCCCCGAGTCAGAGGGGGCTCGGGGCTACACCTTC	CASSPESEGARGYTF
TRBJ2-3	TRBV18	TRBD2	NA	TGTGCCAGCTCACCACCGGGACTAGCGGACGGTAGCACAGATACGCAGTATTTT	CASSPPGLADGSTDTQYF
TRBJ2-1	TRBV6-5	NA	NA	TGTGCCAGCAGTTACTCGAGGGGGTCGGGAGAGCAGTTCTTC	CASSYSRGSGEQFF
TRBJ1-1	TRBV5-1	NA	few	TGCGCCAGCAGCTTGGGATCAGGGGTCAGTGAAGCTTTCTTT	CASSLGSGVSEAFF
TRBJ1-2	TRBV6-5	NA	few	TGTGCCAGCAGCCCCGGACAGTTTGGGGGCTACACCTTC	CASSPGQFGGYTF
TRBJ2-1	TRBV5-4	TRBD2	NA	TGTGCCAGCAGCCCCGCCCTAGCGGGGGGTAGGGATGAGCAGTTCTTC	CASSPALAGGRDEQFF
TRBJ1-1	TRBV27	TRBD1	once	TGTGCCAGCCGAGACGTCAGGGGGCTTATGAACACTGAAGCTTTCTTT	CASRDVRGLMNTEAFF
TRBJ1-2	TRBV3-1/TRBV3-2	NA	NA	TGTGCCAGCAGCCATCCGGGGATGGGCTATGGCTACACCTTC	CASSHPGMGYGYTF
TRBJ1-1	TRBV12-3/TRBV12-4	TRBD1	NA	TGTGCCATCTCGGGACAGCTCACTGAAGCTTTCTTT	CAISGQLTEAFF
TRBJ2-5	TRBV5-1	NA	NA	TGCGCCAGCAGCTTTAGGGGAGAGACCCAGTACTTC	CASSFRGETQYF
TRBJ2-3	TRBV9	TRBD2	NA	TGTGCCAGCAGCCCGCGGACTAGCTTAGGCGATACGCAGTATTTT	CASSPRTSLGDTQYF
TRBJ2-7	TRBV5-1	TRBD1	NA	TGCGCCAGCAGCTTGGCCCCTGGACAGGGGTCCTACGAGCAGTACTTC	CASSLAPGQGSYEQYF
TRBJ2-5	TRBV29-1	TRBD2	few	TGCAGCGGTGGTAGCGGGGGGTTAGGAGAGACCCAGTACTTC	CSGGSGGLGETQYF
TRBJ1-2	TRBV30	NA	NA	TGTGCCTGGAGTTCGGGTGGCTACACCTTC	CAWSSGGYTF
TRBJ2-3	TRBV12-5	NA	NA	TGTGCTAGTGGTTTGGGGCCGGGGTCCCACACAGATACGCAGTATTTT	CASGLGPGSHTDTQYF
TRBJ1-2	TRBV11-2	NA	NA	TGTGCCAGCAGCTCGACAGGCTACTATGGCTACACCTTC	CASSSTGYYGYTF
TRBJ1-5	TRBV2	NA	few	TGTGCCAGCAGTGTGGAGGGTGGGGAGCCCCAGCATTTT	CASSVEGGEPQHF
TRBJ2-7	TRBV19	NA	NA	TGTGCCAGTAGTATATGGGCTGGGTACGAGCAGTACTTC	CASSIWAGYEQYF